The T cell receptor beta chain under discussion was sequenced for a study of cytomegalovirus exposure and HLA in healthy donors (dated by TCRdb to about 2017). For context, the study as a whole: An earlier analysis of roughly 570 of the donors reported over 250 Gb of sequence data and about 120 million unique TCR beta sequences obtained from some 170 million T cells. Five DR-DQ haplotypes were treated as single units for association and clustering because of strong linkage in the cohort. To decide whether each TCR beta V gene segment behaved as functional or pseudogenic, an earlier analysis of some 600 of the donors relied on high-throughput TCR beta sequencing. The study combined high-throughput TCR immunosequencing, statistical association of individual TCRs with disease status, and machine learning to predict cytomegalovirus infection status. In a later genetic analysis, genome-wide SNP genotypes for 398 of the 666 donors were used, and that subset was treated as a discovery cohort. The aim of the study was to test whether cataloging public T cell receptors could identify signatures of past pathogen exposure. Typing coverage differed by locus: A, B, C, DRB1 and DQB1 were typed in about 620-630 donors, DQA1 in 500 to 550, DPA1 in around 600, and DPB1 in just under 490. Donor age, sex, ethnicity and CMV serostatus were compiled alongside the repertoire data. The study profiled the T cell repertoires of about 640 subjects by immunosequencing and related them to cytomegalovirus serostatus. Of the 300 to 400 genotyped donors, about 84% fell in the genetic ancestry cluster associated with self-reported Caucasian donors. A later analysis re-examined previously published TCR beta repertoires from just over 650 donors and added high-resolution HLA genotyping to investigate patterns of TCR occurrence. Among roughly 400 genotyped donors of the cohort, an average of about 240,000 unique TCR beta nucleotide sequences was sequenced per donor, of which roughly 17% were non-productive. Roughly 300 gigabases of sequencing data and around 80 million unique TCR sequences made up an early release that covered approximately 700 HLA-typed donors. A separate validation cohort of over 95 different subjects was used in addition to the roughly 720-subject first cohort. Both class I and class II loci were covered by HLA typing, at four-digit resolution. Every repertoire in the discovery cohort had been generated on one and the same sequencing platform. Rather than drawing on any new phenotypic data, the later analysis identified candidate immune exposures from TCR beta sequences and the way those sequences occurred across donors.

Points the paper makes about the study in general: Immune exposure information for the cohort was limited to CMV serostatus. In the study, some 160 TCR beta chains were listed as associated with cytomegalovirus. When HLA alleles, especially DR and DQ, strongly co-occurred, attributing TCR associations to individual alleles was difficult. This cohort had only TCR beta chains sequenced, and the lack of alpha or paired-chain data limited which features could be detected. Some IMGT-functional V segments, including TRBV6-2 and TRBV6-3, could not be distinguished by the 87-base-pair reads and were therefore excluded. Correlated functional status among segregating V segments might be attributable to linkage disequilibrium, but an unknown experimental factor could not be ruled out. In a later analysis, HLA-associated TCR beta chains were found to be more clonally expanded and to have lower generation probabilities than equally common non-associated chains. According to a later analysis, TCR association rates differed among HLA loci, with DRB1 alleles showing the most associated TCRs and HLA-C alleles showing the fewest. Compared with the approximately 710-donor mean, donors in an Asian-associated ancestry cluster had fewer N-insertions in productive TCRs, according to a later genetic analysis. A further reported finding was that TCR beta sequences accurately predicted the HLA-A and HLA-B alleles for most subjects in the first cohort. According to a later analysis, most CMV-associated TCR beta chains appeared to be HLA-restricted, and the HLA associations seemed to be driven largely by CMV exposure. An association between a missense DCLRE1C variant and V-gene and J-gene trimming of TCR beta chains was found in a later genetic analysis and replicated in an independent cohort. A cluster of highly shared sequence variants was judged likely to represent a technical artifact of the sequencing pipeline. Most TCR sequences were seen in very few donors, while some public TCRs were found in many individuals. Broadly in line with IMGT annotations, most TCR beta V segments showed up in productive rearrangements about 90% or about 30% of the time in an earlier analysis of 587 of the donors. It was suggested by the authors that the approach could potentially be generalized to other disease states and immunological phenotypes. Because HLA typing was unavailable for some donors at each locus, only the typed subset was used in association tests. Three of the identified cytomegalovirus-associated TCR beta chains were confirmed in vitro to be specific for cytomegalovirus antigens. Several of the top co-occurrence clusters appeared to be linked to parvovirus B19, influenza, CMV and Epstein-Barr virus, according to a later analysis. Presence/absence analyses assumed roughly uniform sequencing depth across donors, an assumption that may not hold. The classifier was reported to diagnose cytomegalovirus status with high specificity and sensitivity in both the original cohort and the validation cohort. Over 15 rarely observed V segments, including chromosome 9 orphons, were excluded from the earlier analysis of several hundred of the donors because counts were too low. A later analysis associated 16,951 TCR beta sequences with specific HLA alleles at a false discovery rate of 0.05.

The cohort comprised several hundred healthy bone marrow donors. Cohort members were all nominally healthy when sampled, although unrecorded immune exposures were likely present. The donor tested CMV seropositive, placing the donor among the approximately 310 seropositive members of the cohort. A peripheral blood sample was collected from each donor, and TCR beta sequencing was performed on peripheral blood mononuclear cells. Genomic DNA extraction from the blood cell samples was performed with the Qiagen DNeasy Blood Extraction Kit. CDR1 and CDR2, looked up from the germline V gene, are SGHTA and FQGNSA. After removal of 7 bases from V and 4 bases from J, the junction retains 7 bases not matched to a gene. Measured from the cysteine to the phenylalanine, the CDR3 is 15 residues long. Just CDR3 DNA is preserved here, 45 bases in frame from base 1. Library prep was done by the immunoSEQ multiplex PCR assay. The multiplex PCR relied on a mix of 60 forward primers for TCR Vbeta segments and 13 reverse primers for TCR Jbeta segments. Amplification of the CDR3 region of rearranged TCR beta genes was performed with a multiplex PCR assay on genomic DNA. On the Illumina HiSeq System, the amplified TCR beta libraries were sequenced as 87-base-pair reads. Under the source paper's analysis protocol: In a later analysis, some 80 million unique TCR beta chains were counted across the roughly 670 repertoires, and around 11 million of these chains were shared by at least two donors. To remove PCR and sequencing errors, raw reads were error-corrected and collapsed into unique sequences using a nearest-neighbor algorithm that merged closely related sequences. To assign V, D and J gene segments, CDR3 sequences were aligned to IMGT reference sequences. For a sequence to be retained, a match of at least six nucleotides was required to both a V gene segment and a J gene segment. A rearrangement was called productive if the CDR3 had no stop codons and remained in frame with V and J, and every other rearrangement was called non-productive. Following IMGT convention, CDR3 was defined as the stretch from the second conserved V-encoded cysteine to the conserved J-encoded phenylalanine. The earlier analysis of approximately 590 of the donors excluded any sequence lacking an unambiguous match to a single V gene segment. An earlier analysis of about 600 of the donors called V segments functional above 56.7% productive rearrangements and segregating when the between-donor standard deviation exceeded 5%. To diagnose cytomegalovirus status from the catalog of TCR beta chain sequences, a statistical classification framework was built. In a later analysis, V and J genes were assigned by comparing TCR nucleotide sequences against IMGT/GENE-DB human TR gene sequences. A later analysis assigned CDR3 sequences and most-parsimonious VDJ recombination scenarios with the TCRdist pipeline. In a later analysis, each TCR beta chain was defined by its CDR3 amino acid sequence together with its V-gene family, and reads lacking a unique V-gene family were excluded. To address suspected cross-contamination and a sequencing artifact, a later analysis removed several hundred highly shared, low-generation-probability nucleotide sequences. A later analysis calculated a clonal expansion index for each public chain from normalized within-repertoire ranks of inferred template counts. In a later analysis, generation probabilities were computed with a VDJ recombination model fitted to out-of-frame rearrangements, and the resulting probabilities were checked against IGoR. In a later analysis, TCR-TCR, TCR-HLA and TCR-CMV co-occurrence was scored with hypergeometric tests, and a repertoire-size bias correction was applied to TCR pairs. False discovery rates were estimated in a later analysis by permuting HLA or CMV assignments 20 times. In a later analysis, co-occurring TCRs were grouped using DBSCAN, and TCRdist sequence similarity was added for clustering within HLA-allele-positive subsets. Co-occurrence clustering excluded repertoires with fewer than 30,000 or more than 120,000 public chains, plus five with anomalous nucleotide sharing. Here the immuneACCESS table is served through TCRdb, limited to in-frame sequences with V and J called. Missing clones are a known gap in these copies; in checked studies unresolved V genes cover under half, and the rest lacks a known reason. V and J calls and clone size follow that table, whereas D and trimming were derived from the DNA. This sample gives about 150,000 clones in total; about two thirds of them show up just once. The ten biggest clones cover approximately 4.2% of the sample.

This clone has just a few counts. Its antigen is not yet known. No clone much larger than this one lies a single base away; base qualities are absent. The sequence joins TRBV7-2 to TRBJ2-3, with TRBD1 matching 11 junction bases. The specimen was PBMCs. The receptor's source is a man aged 45 to 65 in good health and CMV-seropositive. The DNA sequence follows: TGTGCCAGCACCACCAGGGGACAGGGGGCAGATACGCAGTATTTT. It specifies CASTTRGQGADTQYF. Beyond the CDR3, the reference TRBV7-2 and TRBJ2-3 genes provide the residues; the full variable domain reads: GAGVSQSPSNKVTEKGKDVELRCDPISGHTALYWYRQSLGQGLEFLIYFQGNSAPDKSGLPSDRFSAERTGGSVSTLTIQRTQQEDSAVYLCASTTRGQGADTQYFGPGTRLTVL.